This T cell receptor (beta chain) was identified in a study of blood T cell repertoires in COVID-19. The germline V gene encodes CDR1 SGHTA and CDR2 FQGTGA. The CDR3 runs 15 residues. Trimming took 0 bases from V and 4 from J; bases not matched to a gene: 6. Clones were read by immunoSEQ multiplex PCR, and TCRdb kept only the in-frame ones, dropping some. The table shows about 260,000 clones, with 88% occurring only once. The clonotype originates from a human donor in a cohort sampled during active COVID-19. Sequencing was carried out using peripheral blood. The chain has TRBV7-3 and TRBJ2-7, with TRBD2 matching over 7 bases. The CDR3: CASSLTVGAGYEQYF. CDR3 sequence (DNA): TGTGCCAGCAGCTTAACGGTGGGAGCGGGGTACGAGCAGTACTTC.